This T cell receptor beta chain was identified during a study of T cells in Graves' hyperthyroidism and ophthalmopathy. TCR beta CDR3 sequences were amplified from RNA transcripts. A set of HTBI primers served as the primers for a first-round RT-PCR of the TCR CDR3. Via MiXCR, TCRdb re-called the multiplex PCR reads, giving one row per CDR3 protein. The sample contains about 720,000 distinct CDR3 sequences, around 20% of which appear only once. This clonotype occurred many times. Its matching antigen is unknown. Broader study findings: Most thyroid-expanded clonotypes above 0.001 were also found in blood.

The junction had 5 bases not matched to a gene; V was cut back by 2 bases and J by 6 bases. Germline-derived CDR1 and CDR2 are SGHTA and FQGNSA. This CDR3 comprises 14 residues. Any patient presenting with uncontrolled infection, other autoimmune disease, pregnancy or lactation was left out. On the basis of clinical symptoms, serum thyroxine and TRAb, thyroid ultrasound and orbital computed tomography, diagnoses were made. This sequence originates from a woman aged 45 to 65 with Graves' hyperthyroidism that later progressed to Graves' ophthalmopathy. This chain joins TRBV7-2 and TRBJ1-2; 8 nucleotides agree with TRBD1. Sequencing was done on a sample of blood. The CDR3 region is CASSLTDRADGYTF. CDR3 in DNA: TGTGCCAGCAGCTTAACGGACAGGGCGGATGGCTACACCTTC.